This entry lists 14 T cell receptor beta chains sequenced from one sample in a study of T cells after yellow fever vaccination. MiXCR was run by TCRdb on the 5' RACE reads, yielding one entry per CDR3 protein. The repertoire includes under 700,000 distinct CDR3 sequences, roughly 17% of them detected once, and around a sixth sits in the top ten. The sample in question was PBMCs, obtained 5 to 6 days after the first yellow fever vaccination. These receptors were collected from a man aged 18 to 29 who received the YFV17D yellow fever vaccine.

For the CDR3, the DNA is TGTGCTAGTGGTCCTGGGACTAGCGGGGGGGGGGATACGCAGTATTTT. Translated: CASGPGTSGGGDTQYF. The rearrangement uses TRBV12-5 and TRBJ2-3; TRBD2 aligns across 16 bases. V lost 5 bases and J lost 6; bases outside the gene matches: 5. CDR3 length: 16 residues. Germline V lookup: CDR1 LGHNT, CDR2 FRNRAP.

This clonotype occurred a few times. The CDR3 DNA reads as TGCGCCAGCAGCTCGGCGGGGCGTAAGGTTTGGGAGACCCAGTACTTC. Its protein is CASSSAGRKVWETQYF. V usage is TRBV5-1 and J usage is TRBJ2-5, with a possible D match to TRBD2 (6 bases). Per germline, CDR1 SGHRS and CDR2 YFSETQ. The CDR3 is made up of 16 amino acids. Trimming cost V 3 bases and J 5 bases, with 20 bases left between them.

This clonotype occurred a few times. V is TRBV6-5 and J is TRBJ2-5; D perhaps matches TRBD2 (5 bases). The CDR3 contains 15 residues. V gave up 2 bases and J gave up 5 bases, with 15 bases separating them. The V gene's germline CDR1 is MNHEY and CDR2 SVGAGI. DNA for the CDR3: TGTGCCAGCAGTTACAGCCTACTAGGGCGGGAGACCCAGTACTTC. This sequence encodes CASSYSLLGRETQYF.

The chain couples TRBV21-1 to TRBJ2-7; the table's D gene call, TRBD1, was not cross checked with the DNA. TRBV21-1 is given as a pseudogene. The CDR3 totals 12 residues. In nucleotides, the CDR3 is TGTGCCAGCAGCCCCCCTCGGGACGAGCAGTACGTC. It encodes CASSPPRDEQYV.

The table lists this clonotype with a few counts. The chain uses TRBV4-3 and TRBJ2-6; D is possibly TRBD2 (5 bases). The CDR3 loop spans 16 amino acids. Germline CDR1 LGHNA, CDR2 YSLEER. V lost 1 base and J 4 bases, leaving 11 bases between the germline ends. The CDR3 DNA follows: TGCGCCAGCAGCCAAGTTACGGGATCAGGGGCCAACGTCCTGACTTTC. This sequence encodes CASSQVTGSGANVLTF.

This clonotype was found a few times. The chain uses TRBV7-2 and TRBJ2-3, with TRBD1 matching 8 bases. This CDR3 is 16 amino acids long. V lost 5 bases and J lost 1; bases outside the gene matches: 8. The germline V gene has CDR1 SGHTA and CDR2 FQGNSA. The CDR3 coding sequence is TGTGCCAGCAGCGTCGACAGGGGAGCGGGCACAGATACGCAGTATTTT. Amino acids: CASSVDRGAGTDTQYF.

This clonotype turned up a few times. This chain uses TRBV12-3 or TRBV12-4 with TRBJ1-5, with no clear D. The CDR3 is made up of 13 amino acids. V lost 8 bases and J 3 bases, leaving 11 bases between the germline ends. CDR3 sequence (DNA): TGTGCCAGCGGCGCCGGTTACAATCAGCCCCAGCATTTT. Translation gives CASGAGYNQPQHF.

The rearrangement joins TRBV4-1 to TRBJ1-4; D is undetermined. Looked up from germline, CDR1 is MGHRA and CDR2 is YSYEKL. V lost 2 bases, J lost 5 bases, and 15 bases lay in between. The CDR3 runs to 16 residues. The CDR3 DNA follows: TGCGCCAGCAGCCAACGGGATCCCGAAACGAATGAAAAACTGTTTTTT. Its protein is CASSQRDPETNEKLFF.

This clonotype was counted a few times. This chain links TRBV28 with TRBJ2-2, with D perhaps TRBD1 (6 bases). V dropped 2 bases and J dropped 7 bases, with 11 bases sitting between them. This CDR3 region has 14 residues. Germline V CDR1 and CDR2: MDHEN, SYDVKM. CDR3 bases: TGTGCCAGCAGTTTAGGGGGCCAGGACGGGGAGCTGTTTTTT. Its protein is CASSLGGQDGELFF.

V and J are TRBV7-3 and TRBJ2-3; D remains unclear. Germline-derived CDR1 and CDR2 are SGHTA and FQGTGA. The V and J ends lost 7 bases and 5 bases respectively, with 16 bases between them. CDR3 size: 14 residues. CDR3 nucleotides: TGTGCCAGCACCTCCGGTTCTTTTGGAGATACGCAGTATTTT. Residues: CASTSGSFGDTQYF.

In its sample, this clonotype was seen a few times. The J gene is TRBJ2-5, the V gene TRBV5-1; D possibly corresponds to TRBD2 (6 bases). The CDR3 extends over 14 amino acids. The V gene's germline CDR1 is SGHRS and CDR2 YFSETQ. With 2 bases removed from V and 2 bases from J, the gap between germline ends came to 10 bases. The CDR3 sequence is CASSFGSGQETQYF. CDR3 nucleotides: TGCGCCAGCAGCTTCGGAAGCGGGCAAGAGACCCAGTACTTC.

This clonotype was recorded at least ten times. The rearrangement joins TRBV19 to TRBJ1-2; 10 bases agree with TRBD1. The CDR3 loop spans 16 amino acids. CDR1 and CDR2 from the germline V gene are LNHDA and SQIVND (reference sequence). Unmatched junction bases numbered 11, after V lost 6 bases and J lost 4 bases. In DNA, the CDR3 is TGTGCCAGTAGCCGACAGGGGGCAATTGGAAGCTATGGCTACACCTTC. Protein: CASSRQGAIGSYGYTF.

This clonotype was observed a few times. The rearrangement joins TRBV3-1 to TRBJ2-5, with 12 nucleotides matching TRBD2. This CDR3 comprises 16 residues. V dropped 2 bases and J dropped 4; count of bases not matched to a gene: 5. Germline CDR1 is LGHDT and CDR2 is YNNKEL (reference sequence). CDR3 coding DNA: TGTGCCAGCAGCCAACAACTAGCGGGGGGTCTAGAGACCCAGTACTTC. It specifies CASSQQLAGGLETQYF.

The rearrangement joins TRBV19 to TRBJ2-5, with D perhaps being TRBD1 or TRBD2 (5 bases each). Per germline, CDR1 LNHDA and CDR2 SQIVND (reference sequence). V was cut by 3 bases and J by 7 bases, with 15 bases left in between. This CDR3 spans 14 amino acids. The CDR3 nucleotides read TGTGCCAGTAGTATGGGGGTGATGGCGAGGACCCAGTACTTC. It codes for CASSMGVMARTQYF.